The rows below give T cell receptor beta chains drawn from one sample of a study of cytomegalovirus exposure and HLA in healthy donors. This table comes from immunoSEQ multiplex PCR, and its TCRdb copy is limited to in-frame clones, with some not included. The sample lists 150,000 to 200,000 clones, about four fifths seen once, with approximately 2% in the top ten. Input material: PBMCs. These receptors came from a woman in her 30s in good health and CMV-seronegative. The CDR3 runs from the conserved cysteine through the conserved F or W. D genes are given only for firm matches. Not all rows give a size; the values are once, few, many and, for expanded clones, a class.

V: TRBV7-7; size: .; J: TRBJ2-5; D: TRBD1; DNA: TGTGCTAGCACCAAAGACAGGGGGGGGGAGACCCAGTACTTC; CDR3: CASTKDRGGETQYF
V: TRBV10-1; size: .; J: TRBJ2-3; D: .; DNA: TGCGCCAGCAGTGAGTTAAGAGGCGGTACGCAGTATTTT; CDR3: CASSELRGGTQYF
V: TRBV9; size: .; J: TRBJ2-2; D: TRBD2; DNA: TGTGCCAGCAGCCCTCAGGGAGGGGACACCGGGGAGCTGTTTTTT; CDR3: CASSPQGGDTGELFF
V: TRBV4-1; size: once; J: TRBJ1-4; D: .; DNA: TGCGCCAGCAGCCAGGAGGGCGTTAATGAAAAACTGTTTTTT; CDR3: CASSQEGVNEKLFF
V: TRBV10-2; size: .; J: TRBJ1-5; D: TRBD1; DNA: TGCGCCAGCAGTGAGGCGGCAGGGGGCTTGGGACAGCCCCAGCATTTT; CDR3: CASSEAAGGLGQPQHF
V: TRBV19; size: .; J: TRBJ2-3; D: TRBD2; DNA: TGTGCCAGTGATAGCGGGGGGGCAGATACGCAGTATTTT; CDR3: CASDSGGADTQYF
V: TRBV29-1; size: .; J: TRBJ2-2; D: TRBD1; DNA: TGCAGCGTCCAGACAGGGGGCAGCTTAAGCACCGGGGAGCTGTTTTTT; CDR3: CSVQTGGSLSTGELFF
V: TRBV5-1; size: .; J: TRBJ2-7; D: TRBD2; DNA: TGCGCCAGCAGCTCGACCGGGACTAGCGGGGTCCACGAGCAGTACTTC; CDR3: CASSSTGTSGVHEQYF
V: TRBV7-2; size: .; J: TRBJ2-7; D: TRBD1; DNA: TGTGCCAGCAGCCGACAGGGGGCGACCGACGAGCAGTACTTC; CDR3: CASSRQGATDEQYF
V: TRBV27; size: once; J: TRBJ2-1; D: TRBD1; DNA: TGTGCCAGCTCCGACTCGACAGGGCACTCCTACAATGAGCAGTTCTTC; CDR3: CASSDSTGHSYNEQFF
V: TRBV10-1; size: .; J: TRBJ2-7; D: .; DNA: TGCGCCAGCAGTGAGGGCTTTTCCTACGAGCAGTACTTC; CDR3: CASSEGFSYEQYF
V: TRBV9; size: .; J: TRBJ2-3; D: .; DNA: TGTGCCAGCAGCCCCCCGGAGCCCACAGATACGCAGTATTTT; CDR3: CASSPPEPTDTQYF
V: TRBV27; size: .; J: TRBJ1-5; D: .; DNA: TGTGCCAGCAGATCAGGGCGGATACAGCCCCAGCATTTT; CDR3: CASRSGRIQPQHF
V: TRBV12-2; size: .; J: TRBJ2-5; D: .; DNA: TGTGCAAGTCGCTTAGATCCACTAGCGGCCCAAGAGACCCAGTACTTC; CDR3: CASRLDPLAAQETQYF
V: TRBV5-1; size: .; J: TRBJ1-3; D: .; DNA: TGCGCCAGCAGCTTGGCTTTTTCGGGGGTTGGAAACACCATATATTTT; CDR3: CASSLAFSGVGNTIYF
V: TRBV5-5; size: .; J: TRBJ2-7; D: .; DNA: TGTGCCAGCAGCTACGGACAGAACTCCTACGAGCAGTACTTC; CDR3: CASSYGQNSYEQYF
V: TRBV4-1; size: .; J: TRBJ1-1; D: TRBD1; DNA: TGCGCCAGCAGCCAAGGGTCAGACAGGGTCTACACTGAAGCTTTCTTT; CDR3: CASSQGSDRVYTEAFF
V: TRBV2; size: .; J: TRBJ2-5; D: TRBD2; DNA: TGTGCCAGCAGTGAAGGAGCGGGGGGCGGGGAGACCCAGTACTTC; CDR3: CASSEGAGGGETQYF
V: TRBV6-1; size: .; J: TRBJ1-3; D: .; DNA: TGTGCCAGCTTGGGGGCTGCTATGGCTGGAAACACCATATATTTT; CDR3: CASLGAAMAGNTIYF